The source of this T cell receptor (beta chain) is a study of T cells in Graves' hyperthyroidism and ophthalmopathy. Study-wide results and caveats: Blood held most thyroid clonotypes expanded above 0.001 frequency.

Clinical Activity Scores of at least 3, NOSPECS grades of at least 4 and durations under 3 months characterized ophthalmopathy patients. Trimming stripped 6 bases from V and 3 bases from J, with 11 bases between. CDR3 size: 13 residues. Germline V gives CDR1 MNHNS, CDR2 SASEGT. This clonotype was counted many times. What it binds is unknown. The CDR3 regions of TCR beta were amplified from RNA transcripts. The HTBI set primed first-round TCR CDR3 RT-PCR. TCRdb reprocessed the multiplex PCR reads via MiXCR and lists one record per CDR3 protein. The sample holds approximately 410,000 distinct CDR3 sequences, about 15% seen once.

The specimen sequenced was blood. The clonotype comes from a man between 18 and 29 years old with Graves' ophthalmopathy. The chain combines TRBV6-1 with TRBJ1-2; no clear D gene. The CDR3 here is CASSVADDYGYTF. Written as DNA, the CDR3 is TGTGCCAGCAGCGTGGCAGACGACTATGGCTACACCTTC.